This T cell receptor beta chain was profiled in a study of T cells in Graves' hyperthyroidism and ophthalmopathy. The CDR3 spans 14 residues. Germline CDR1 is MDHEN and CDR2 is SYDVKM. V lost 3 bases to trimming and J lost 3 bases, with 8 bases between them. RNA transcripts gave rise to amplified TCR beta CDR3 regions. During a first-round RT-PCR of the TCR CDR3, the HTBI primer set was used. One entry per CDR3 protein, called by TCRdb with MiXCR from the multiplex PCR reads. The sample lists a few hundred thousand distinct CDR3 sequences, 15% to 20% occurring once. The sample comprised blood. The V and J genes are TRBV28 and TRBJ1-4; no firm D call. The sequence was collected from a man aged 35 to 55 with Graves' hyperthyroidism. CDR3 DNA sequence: TGTGCCAGCAGTTTGAGTGTGGCTAATGAAAAACTGTTTTTT. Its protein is CASSLSVANEKLFF.